This entry concerns a single T cell receptor beta chain. Its antigen is still unknown. TCRdb called the reads again in MiXCR, with one record for every CDR3 protein. This table has around 740,000 distinct CDR3 sequences, approximately 40% appearing once. This sample stems from a study of T cell repertoires in cytomegalovirus infection. The wider study: Based on public TCR beta signatures, there were indications of CMV infection and of a matching HLA type.

Overall study findings and caveats: Cumulative frequency (of public TCR beta family members) identified carriers of CMV plus the relevant HLA. Within the response measured ex vivo, HLA-C-restricted CMV-specific TCR beta clonotypes were dominant.

What was sequenced was PBMCs. This receptor was obtained from a human donor in good health (CMV status not recorded). Some clones in this sample may be carry-over from other donors' samples.

This CDR3 is CAISTDRATEAFF. The DNA for the CDR3 is TGTGCCATCAGTACGGACAGGGCCACTGAAGCTTTCTTT. The chain joins TRBV10-3 to TRBJ1-1, with 8 nucleotides matching TRBD1. With V trimmed by 5 bases and J by 4 bases, 3 bases remained unmatched. CDR3 size: 13 residues. The germline CDR1 and CDR2 sequences are ENHRY and SYGVKD.